This T cell receptor (beta chain) comes out of a study of T cells in Graves' hyperthyroidism and ophthalmopathy. RNA transcripts gave rise to amplified TCR beta CDR3 regions. HTBI primers drove first-round RT-PCR of the TCR CDR3. TCRdb itself ran the multiplex PCR reads through MiXCR, one entry per CDR3 protein. The sample records a few hundred thousand distinct CDR3 sequences, about 15% being singletons. Whole-study findings and limits: Ophthalmopathy got predicted by the model a median roughly six months before its onset.

It was over 9.5 ml of fresh peripheral blood that supplied the PBMCs. After removal of 5 bases from V and 5 bases from J, the junction contained 4 bases not matched to a gene. The CDR3 runs to 15 residues. In germline, CDR1 is MNHNS, CDR2 SASEGT. This clonotype was recorded many times. Its antigen is not known. Sequencing was done on a sample of blood. This rearrangement joins TRBV6-1 to TRBJ2-2, with 11 bases aligning to TRBD2. The TCR originated in a woman in her 30s with Graves' ophthalmopathy. The CDR3 sequence is CASSPLAGATGELFF. The CDR3 bases are TGTGCCAGCAGTCCACTAGCGGGGGCTACCGGGGAGCTGTTTTTT.